Below, 22 T cell receptor beta chains from the same sample are listed, as sequenced in a study of OX40 agonist ivuxolimab in advanced cancers. Some clones are missing from TCRdb's copy, which holds only in-frame ones; the method was immunoSEQ multiplex PCR. Altogether around 70,000 clones are present, just under 85% being singletons, with the ten largest covering almost 6%. Source: CD4+ or CD8+ T cells sorted from blood, taken in a trial of the OX40 agonist ivuxolimab. The receptor source for this set is an adult with an advanced solid tumor such as melanoma, head and neck, liver or kidney cancer.

The chain recombines TRBV27 with TRBJ2-1, with 9 bases aligning to TRBD1. This CDR3 has 15 residues. The germline CDR1 and CDR2 sequences are MNHEY and SMNVEV (reference sequence). V lost 6 bases to trimming and J lost 1 base; unmatched junction nucleotides: 4. The CDR3 DNA sequence: TGTGCCAGCAGGCTCGGACAGGGGTCCTACAATGAGCAGTTCTTC. Translation: CASRLGQGSYNEQFF.

J is TRBJ2-3 and V is TRBV5-1; TRBD2 matches 8 bases. V lost 0 bases to trimming and J lost 7 bases; unmatched junction nucleotides: 7. Germline values: CDR1 SGHRS, CDR2 YFSETQ. This CDR3 has 15 amino acids. The CDR3 sequence is CASSLVAGSRNTQYF. The CDR3 coding sequence is TGCGCCAGCAGCTTGGTAGCGGGATCAAGAAATACGCAGTATTTT.

This clone was counted only a few times. The chain couples TRBV7-9 to TRBJ1-6, with D uncertain. Trimming stripped 5 bases from V and 8 bases from J, with 16 bases between. Per germline, CDR1 SEHNR and CDR2 FQNEAQ (reference sequence). CDR3 length: 15 amino acids. This chain's CDR3 is CASSKDRNRDSPLHF. The DNA for the CDR3 is TGTGCCAGCAGCAAGGACCGGAATCGGGATTCACCCCTCCACTTT. Supplemented by reference TRBV7-9 and TRBJ1-6, the full variable domain reads DTGVSQNPRHKITKRGQNVTFRCDPISEHNRLYWYRQTLGQGPEFLTYFQNEAQLEKSRLLSDRFSAERPKGSFSTLEIQRTEQGDSAMYLCASSKDRNRDSPLHFGNGTRLTVT.

CDR3 bases: TGTGCCACCAGCAGAGGGGGGAGGGGAGCCTACAATGAGCAGTTCTTC. Translation: CATSRGGRGAYNEQFF. V usage is TRBV15 and J usage is TRBJ2-1; 7 nucleotides match TRBD2. This CDR3 is 16 amino acids long. With V trimmed by 1 base and J by 2 bases, 5 bases remained unmatched. Per the germline V gene, CDR1 is LNHNV and CDR2 is YYDKDF (reference sequence).

This clone was detected once. This chain links TRBV18 with TRBJ2-1; D remains unclear. With 5 bases removed from V and 6 bases from J, the gap between germline ends came to 11 bases. Germline V CDR1 and CDR2: KGHSH, LQKENI. The CDR3 consists of 13 residues. CDR3 sequence: CASSITDANEQFF. The CDR3 coding sequence is TGTGCCAGCTCAATCACAGATGCCAATGAGCAGTTCTTC.

This sequence joins TRBV18 and TRBJ2-6; TRBD1 agrees at 9 bases. Germline CDR1 is KGHSH and CDR2 is LQKENI. The CDR3 covers 16 residues. The V and J ends lost 4 bases and 4 bases, in that order; junction bases with no gene match: 5. For the CDR3, the DNA is TGTGCCAGCTCACTACAGGGGGCGTCCGGGGCCAACGTCCTGACTTTC. Its translation: CASSLQGASGANVLTF.

The V gene is TRBV21-1, the J gene TRBJ2-2; TRBD1 is the table's D call and was not checked against the DNA. TRBV21-1 has pseudogene status. This CDR3 contains 15 residues. CDR3 sequence reads: CASSKGWHSTGELFF. The CDR3 coding sequence is TGTGCCAGCAGCAAAGGATGGCACAGCACCGGGGAGCTGTTTTTT.

The V call is TRBV11-1, the J call TRBJ2-3; D uncertain. V dropped 5 bases and J dropped 6 bases, with 6 bases sitting between them. CDR1 is SGHAT and CDR2 is FQDESV in the germline V gene (reference sequence). The CDR3 is made up of 11 amino acids. The CDR3 sequence is CASSLLDTQYF. The CDR3 bases are TGTGCCAGCAGCCTATTGGATACGCAGTATTTT.

In its sample, this clone was seen a few times. The CDR3 DNA reads TGTGCCTGGAGAAGCGGACAGGGGTTCGGCTACACCTTC. As protein: CAWRSGQGFGYTF. V is TRBV30 and J is TRBJ1-2, with TRBD1 matching over 9 bases. V trimming: 3 bases; J trimming: 8 bases; junction bases outside the gene matches: 7. The CDR3 length is 13 residues. Germline assignment: CDR1 GTSNPN and CDR2 SVGIG (reference sequence).

This clone was detected only a few times. V is TRBV28 and J is TRBJ2-3, with no clear D. Germline lookup yields CDR1 MDHEN and CDR2 SYDVKM. Trimming removed 1 base at V and 4 bases at J, with 6 bases between. The CDR3 is made up of 13 amino acids. The CDR3 is CASSLFPPDTQYF. CDR3 in DNA: TGTGCCAGCAGTTTATTCCCCCCAGATACGCAGTATTTT.

This clone was detected only once. The V gene is TRBV11-2, the J gene TRBJ2-7, with TRBD1 identical over 7 bases. J gave up 3 bases and V 1 base, and 6 bases lay outside the gene matches. The CDR3 consists of 15 residues. In germline, CDR1 is SGHAT, CDR2 FQNNGV. CDR3 DNA: TGTGCCAGCAGCTTAGTAGGGGACAGCTTCTACGAGCAGTACTTC. Amino acid sequence: CASSLVGDSFYEQYF. The full variable domain, rest sourced from reference TRBV11-2 and TRBJ2-7, is EAGVAQSPRYKIIEKRQSVAFWCNPISGHATLYWYQQILGQGPKLLIQFQNNGVVDDSQLPKDRFSAERLKGVDSTLKIQPAKLEDSAVYLCASSLVGDSFYEQYFGPGTRLTVT.

This chain joins TRBV28 and TRBJ2-7, with D unresolved. This CDR3 region has 12 residues. CDR1 and CDR2 (germline): MDHEN, SYDVKM. V shed 5 bases and J shed 4 bases, with 9 bases lying between them. The CDR3 DNA follows: TGTGCCAGCAGTCCCTCGGTGTACGAGCAGTACTTC. Its protein product is CASSPSVYEQYF.

The chain employs TRBV30 and TRBJ1-6; D unclear. In germline, CDR1 is GTSNPN, CDR2 SVGIG (reference sequence). The CDR3 length is 12 residues. Trimming took off 5 bases at V and 8 bases at J, with 10 bases between the two ends. The CDR3 region has the DNA TGTGCCTGGGGATGGGTCCATTCACCCCTCCACTTT. Its protein product is CAWGWVHSPLHF.

The V call is TRBV6-5, the J call TRBJ1-2; the D gene is possibly TRBD1 (5 bases). CDR3 length: 12 residues. CDR1 is MNHEY and CDR2 is SVGAGI in the germline V gene. The V end was cut by 0 bases, the J end by 9 bases, with 8 bases between. This chain's CDR3 is CASSYSQGSYTF. The DNA for the CDR3 is TGTGCCAGCAGTTACTCGCAGGGAAGCTACACCTTC.

This chain joins TRBV7-2 and TRBJ2-5, with D perhaps matching TRBD1 (6 bases). The ends were cut back, 5 bases at V and 5 bases at J, with 18 bases in the middle. The CDR3 has 15 residues. Germline V gives CDR1 SGHTA, CDR2 FQGNSA. For the CDR3, the DNA is TGTGCCAGCAGCCCGCTAGGACAGCTTGCTGAGACCCAGTACTTC. The encoded protein is CASSPLGQLAETQYF.

V usage is TRBV14 and J usage is TRBJ1-1, with D hard to call. Per germline, CDR1 SGHDN and CDR2 FVKESK. Between the trimmed V and J ends, which lost 0 bases and 1 base, there was a span of 6 bases. The CDR3 totals 14 residues. The CDR3 region is CASSQETPNTEAFF. Written as DNA, the CDR3 is TGTGCCAGCAGCCAAGAAACACCGAACACTGAAGCTTTCTTT.

This sequence joins TRBV7-2 and TRBJ2-3; 10 bases are a match to TRBD2. The CDR3 loop spans 18 amino acids. J was trimmed by 1 base and V by 0 bases; bases with no gene match: 7. Per germline, CDR1 SGHTA and CDR2 FQGNSA. As DNA, the CDR3 is TGTGCCAGCAGCTTAGCCCTTAGCGGGGGGAGGGGCACAGATACGCAGTATTTT. This sequence encodes CASSLALSGGRGTDTQYF.

The rearrangement links TRBV4-2 to TRBJ2-5; the match to TRBD2 covers 13 bases. The germline gives CDR1 LGHNA, CDR2 YNFKEQ. The V segment lost 0 bases and the J segment 2 bases; nucleotides outside the gene matches: 6. The CDR3 length is 18 residues. The CDR3 loop reads CASSQDLLAGGRQETQYF. In DNA, the CDR3 is TGTGCCAGCAGCCAAGATCTACTAGCGGGGGGGCGGCAAGAGACCCAGTACTTC.

CDR3 sequence: CASSFFRDRVQETQYF. CDR3 in DNA: TGCGCCAGCAGCTTTTTCCGGGACAGGGTGCAAGAGACCCAGTACTTC. The V gene is TRBV5-1, the J gene TRBJ2-5; 9 bases line up with TRBD1. The length of the CDR3 is 16 residues. V lost 2 bases and J lost 2; bases outside the gene matches: 7. Per germline, CDR1 SGHRS and CDR2 YFSETQ.

This clone was counted once. V and J are TRBV4-1 and TRBJ1-1, with TRBD1 matching over 8 bases. Looked up from germline, CDR1 is MGHRA and CDR2 is YSYEKL. The junction had 2 bases not matched to a gene; V was cut back by 4 bases and J by 1 base. The CDR3 length is 14 residues. The CDR3 DNA sequence: TGCGCCAGCAGCCCGGACAGGGAGAACACTGAAGCTTTCTTT. The encoded protein is CASSPDRENTEAFF.

This clone was seen just once. V usage is TRBV16 and J usage is TRBJ2-3; 10 bases agree with TRBD1. Per the germline V gene, CDR1 is KGHSY and CDR2 is FQNENV. With 6 bases clipped from V and 5 bases from J, the junction kept 11 bases outside the gene matches. The length of the CDR3 is 16 residues. The DNA for the CDR3 is TGTGCCAGCAGTCAGACCGGGACAGGGGTAGGAGATACGCAGTATTTT. Its translation is CASSQTGTGVGDTQYF.

The V call is TRBV9, the J call TRBJ2-2; 9 positions match TRBD2. The V gene end was trimmed by 0 bases and the J gene end by 6 bases; junction bases not matched to a gene: 6. Germline-derived CDR1 and CDR2 are SGDLS and YYNGEE. The CDR3 runs 16 residues. The CDR3 loop is CASSVEGGRAPGELFF. In nucleotides, the CDR3 is TGTGCCAGCAGCGTAGAGGGCGGGAGGGCCCCCGGGGAGCTGTTTTTT. Using reference TRBV9 and TRBJ2-2 for the parts outside the CDR3, the full variable domain is DSGVTQTPKHLITATGQRVTLRCSPRSGDLSVYWYQQSLDQGLQFLIQYYNGEERAKGNILERFSAQQFPDLHSELNLSSLELGDSALYFCASSVEGGRAPGELFFGEGSRLTVL.